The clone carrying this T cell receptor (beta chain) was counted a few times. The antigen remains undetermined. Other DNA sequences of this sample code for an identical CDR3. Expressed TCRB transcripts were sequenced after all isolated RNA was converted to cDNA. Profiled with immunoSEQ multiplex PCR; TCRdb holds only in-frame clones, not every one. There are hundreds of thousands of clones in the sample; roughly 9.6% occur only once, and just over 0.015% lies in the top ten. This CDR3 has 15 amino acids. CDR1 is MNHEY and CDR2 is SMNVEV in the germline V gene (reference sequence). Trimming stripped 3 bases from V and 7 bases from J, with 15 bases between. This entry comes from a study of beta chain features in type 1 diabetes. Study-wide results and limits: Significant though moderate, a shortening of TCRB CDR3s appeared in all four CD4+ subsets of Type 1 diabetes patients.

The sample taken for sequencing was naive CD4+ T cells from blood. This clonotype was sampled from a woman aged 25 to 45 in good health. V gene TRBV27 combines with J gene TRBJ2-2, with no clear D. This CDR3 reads CASSLIQAPGGELFF. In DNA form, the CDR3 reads TGTGCCAGCAGTTTGATCCAGGCCCCCGGCGGGGAGCTGTTTTTT.